This T cell receptor (beta chain) is drawn from a study of cytomegalovirus exposure and HLA in healthy donors (dated by TCRdb to 2015 to 2018). Study-level background: A later analysis indicated that the roughly 130 validation repertoires were generated on the platform also employed for the 720 or so repertoires of the first cohort. The aim of the study was to test whether cataloging public T cell receptors could identify signatures of past pathogen exposure. A separate validation cohort of roughly 110 different subjects was used in addition to the roughly 700-subject first cohort. To predict cytomegalovirus infection status, the study brought together high-throughput TCR immunosequencing, statistical association of individual TCRs with disease status, and machine learning. Overall study results and their limits: Across donors, most TCR sequences were observed very rarely, whereas some public TCRs were present in many individuals. A later analysis had no HLA typing for the validation cohort, so co-occurrence there was scored across all 120 repertoires. The study gave a list of under 200 TCR beta chains associated with cytomegalovirus. The classifier was reported to diagnose cytomegalovirus status with high specificity and sensitivity in both the original cohort and the validation cohort. Subsequent analysis determined that TCRs grouped into clusters in the first cohort also showed a tendency toward co-occurrence across the 120 validation repertoires, and approximately 93% of cluster scores exceeded 0. In vitro tests confirmed that a few of the cytomegalovirus-associated TCR beta chains recognize cytomegalovirus antigens. According to the authors, the approach could potentially be generalized to other disease states and immunological phenotypes.

Points on this clone: Its recognized antigen is unknown. Within one base of it there is no much larger clone, and no base qualities were kept.

After removal of 5 bases from V and 2 bases from J, the junction retains 11 bases not matched to a gene. From a lookup of the germline V gene, CDR1 and CDR2 are MDHEN and SYDVKM. The CDR3 runs 18 residues from the cysteine to the phenylalanine. Only the CDR3 portion is preserved as DNA: 54 bases, with reading frame beginning at the first base. Library preparation was by the immunoSEQ multiplex PCR assay. The authors' pipeline ran thus. A statistical classification framework was built to diagnose cytomegalovirus status from the catalog of TCR beta chain sequences. TCRdb holds this immuneACCESS table with in-frame rearrangements only. Some clones are missing; in checked studies, unresolved V genes explain under half, and the rest has no known cause. V and J calls and clone size are given by that table; D and trimming were obtained from the DNA. The sample yields around 190,000 clones; 85% were counted once. The top ten clonotypes cover about a sixth of the sample.

The donors belonged to the validation cohort of about 120 subjects, which was separate from the approximately 700-subject first cohort. The TCR originated in a man aged 18 to 30 in good health and CMV-seropositive. Recombination joined TRBV28 with TRBJ2-3, and 12 junction bases match TRBD1. The sequenced material came from PBMCs. Here the CDR3 is given as CASSTRDRGRTSTDTQYF. The DNA reads as follows: TGTGCCAGCAGTACCCGGGACAGGGGGCGAACTTCCACAGATACGCAGTATTTT.